The 28 T cell receptor beta chains below come from one sample, sequenced in a study of CD8 T cells in ankylosing spondylitis. In TCRdb, the 5' RACE reads were re-called with MiXCR into one record per CDR3 protein. This sample has about 540,000 distinct CDR3 sequences, with roughly 13% found just once. Antigens for these TCRs are unknown. General observations from the study: Among TCR beta sequences, a motif of eight highly homologous variants appeared characteristic of ankylosing spondylitis blood.

Sequenced: blood, either unsorted or a sorted T cell fraction (not recorded which). The receptors here all came from a male donor with ankylosing spondylitis.

In this sample, this clonotype turned up many times. The rearrangement links TRBV20-1 to TRBJ2-2; 11 bases map to TRBD2. The CDR3 runs 16 residues. J gave up 6 bases and V 3 bases, and 9 bases lay outside the gene matches. Germline-derived CDR1 and CDR2 are DFQATT and SNEGSKA (reference sequence). The CDR3 reads CSASRGALAGAGELFF. Written as DNA, the CDR3 is TGCAGTGCTAGTCGAGGGGCACTAGCGGGAGCCGGGGAGCTGTTTTTT.

This chain's CDR3 is CASSSQGFDTEAFF. The DNA of the CDR3 is TGTGCCAGCAGCTCCCAGGGGTTTGACACTGAAGCTTTCTTT. The chain recombines TRBV5-6 with TRBJ1-1; TRBD1 is a possible D gene (6 bases). Trimming took 3 bases from V and 3 from J, leaving 12 bases between them. CDR3 length equals 14 residues. In germline, CDR1 is SGHDT, CDR2 YYEEEE.

This clonotype occurred many times. The rearrangement uses TRBV4-1 and TRBJ2-7; TRBD1 is a possible D gene (5 bases). The V end was cut by 4 bases, the J end by 3 bases, with 16 bases between. Per germline, CDR1 MGHRA and CDR2 YSYEKL. The CDR3 extends over 15 amino acids. CDR3 loop: CASSRILQADYEQYV. The DNA for the CDR3 is TGCGCCAGCAGCCGGATTTTACAGGCCGACTACGAGCAGTACGTC.

This clonotype has more than one count but fewer than ten. V is TRBV20-1 and J is TRBJ1-5, with no clear D. Between the trimmed V and J ends, which lost 4 bases and 6 bases, there was a span of 13 bases. This CDR3 contains 13 residues. CDR1 and CDR2 (germline): DFQATT, SNEGSKA (reference sequence). CDR3 region: CSATLRDGQPQHF. CDR3 DNA: TGCAGTGCTACCCTTAGGGATGGTCAGCCCCAGCATTTT.

This clonotype was counted a few times. The chain combines TRBV4-1 with TRBJ2-1; TRBD2 might be the D (6 bases). V lost 1 base, J lost 3 bases, and 10 bases lay in between. The V gene's germline CDR1 is MGHRA and CDR2 YSYEKL. This CDR3 region has 15 residues. The CDR3 protein is CASSQVSSVYNEQFF. As DNA, the CDR3 is TGCGCCAGCAGCCAAGTGTCTAGCGTCTACAATGAGCAGTTCTTC.

This clonotype was counted a few times. J is TRBJ1-6 and V is TRBV20-1; D not resolved. CDR3 length: 14 residues. Germline V gene data show CDR1 as DFQATT and CDR2 as SNEGSKA (reference sequence). V was cut by 3 bases and J by 13 bases, with 19 bases left in between. DNA for the CDR3: TGCAGTGCTAGGAGCATGGAGGCCGCGGGTCCCCTCCACTTT. The encoded protein is CSARSMEAAGPLHF.

This clonotype was detected only a few times. V gene TRBV5-1 combines with J gene TRBJ1-6; 10 bases are shared with TRBD1. CDR3 size: 14 residues. CDR1 and CDR2 from the germline V gene are SGHRS and YFSETQ. J lost 13 bases, V lost 4 bases, and 8 bases had no gene match. This CDR3 is CASSRQGAPSPLHF. The CDR3 DNA follows: TGCGCCAGCAGCCGACAGGGGGCCCCGTCCCCCCTCCACTTT.

V is TRBV18 and J is TRBJ2-7; D call uncertain. CDR1 is KGHSH, CDR2 LQKENI, per germline. This CDR3 comprises 13 residues. Trimming stripped 2 bases from V and 3 bases from J, with 8 bases between. The CDR3 sequence: CASSPSTYYEQYF. The CDR3, as DNA: TGTGCCAGCTCACCAAGCACCTACTACGAGCAGTACTTC.

The chain links TRBV20-1 to TRBJ2-1; 8 bases agree with TRBD2. The J segment lost 7 bases and the V segment lost 3 bases, leaving 11 bases of the junction unmatched. Germline V gene lookup returns CDR1 DFQATT and CDR2 SNEGSKA (reference sequence). The CDR3 runs 15 residues. CDR3 nucleotide sequence: TGCAGTGCTAGGGTCATTACGGGAGGGAGTAATGAGCAGTTCTTC. Amino acids: CSARVITGGSNEQFF.

This clonotype has just a few counts. The J gene is TRBJ2-5, the V gene TRBV12-3 or TRBV12-4; no clear D gene. The CDR3 has 14 amino acids. The V end was cut by 3 bases, the J end by 0 bases, with 8 bases between. The CDR3 coding sequence is TGTGCCAGCAGTTTTCTAGGGAACCAAGAGACCCAGTACTTC. Translation: CASSFLGNQETQYF.

This clonotype has at least ten counts. The rearrangement links TRBV12-3 or TRBV12-4 to TRBJ2-1; unclear D gene. The V and J ends lost 7 bases and 0 bases respectively, with 13 bases between them. This CDR3 comprises 15 residues. In nucleotides, the CDR3 is TGTGCCAGCACCGCTTCGCCGAGCTCCTACAATGAGCAGTTCTTC. As protein: CASTASPSSYNEQFF.

This clonotype was seen a few times. The CDR3 spells CASSLVGRANNEQFF. The CDR3 DNA reads as TGTGCCAGCAGCTTAGTAGGCAGGGCTAACAATGAGCAGTTCTTC. V usage is TRBV7-6 and J usage is TRBJ2-1, with D possibly matching TRBD1 (5 bases). Between the trimmed V and J ends, which lost 1 base and 5 bases, there was a span of 12 bases. In germline, CDR1 is SGHVS, CDR2 FNYEAQ. The CDR3 loop spans 15 amino acids. Combining the CDR3 with reference TRBV7-6 and TRBJ2-1 gives the whole variable domain GAGVSQSPRYKVTKRGQDVALRCDPISGHVSLYWYRQALGQGPEFLTYFNYEAQQDKSGLPNDRFSAERPEGSISTLTIQRTEQRDSAMYRCASSLVGRANNEQFFGPGTRLTVL.

This clonotype was detected a few times. In DNA form, the CDR3 reads TGCAGTGCCGATTCGGGACAGGGAGCCACTGAAGCTTTCTTT. The encoded protein is CSADSGQGATEAFF. This chain joins TRBV20-1 and TRBJ1-1; 9 bases line up with TRBD1. The CDR3 length is 14 residues. The ends lost 6 bases at V and 4 bases at J; junction bases unmatched: 9. Per the germline V gene, CDR1 is DFQATT and CDR2 is SNEGSKA (reference sequence).

There are a few counts of this clonotype. The chain uses TRBV25-1 and TRBJ2-2; unclear D gene. Per germline, CDR1 MGHDK and CDR2 SYGVNS. The CDR3 length is 13 residues. V lost 4 bases to trimming and J lost 4 bases, with 7 bases between them. The CDR3 nucleotides read TGTGCCAGCAGTGCCCCAGTCACCGGGGAGCTGTTTTTT. This gives the protein CASSAPVTGELFF.

This clonotype turned up a few times. V gene TRBV15 combines with J gene TRBJ2-7; D not resolved. V was trimmed by 5 bases and J by 2 bases, leaving 10 bases between them. From germline, CDR1 is LNHNV and CDR2 YYDKDF (reference sequence). The CDR3 extends over 13 amino acids. The CDR3 here is CATSYSVPYEQYF. CDR3 nucleotide sequence: TGTGCCACCAGCTACTCCGTTCCCTACGAGCAGTACTTC.

This clonotype was seen a handful of times. The rearrangement uses TRBV10-3 and TRBJ1-2; 8 bases agree with TRBD1. V was pared by 0 bases and J by 5 bases, with 11 bases of the junction left unmatched. The CDR3 extends over 17 amino acids. Germline values: CDR1 ENHRY, CDR2 SYGVKD. The CDR3 nucleotides are TGTGCCATCAGTGAGTCGACCCTGGGACAGGCTGAATATGGCTACACCTTC. It is translated as CAISESTLGQAEYGYTF.

In this sample, this clonotype turned up many times. The chain is built from TRBV7-2 and TRBJ2-1; D unclear. Trimming took off 2 bases at V and 5 bases at J, with 7 bases between the two ends. This CDR3 contains 13 residues. The germline CDR1 and CDR2 sequences are SGHTA and FQGNSA. The CDR3 sequence is CASSLTRNNEQFF. In nucleotides, the CDR3 is TGTGCCAGCAGCTTAACACGGAACAATGAGCAGTTCTTC.

The V call is TRBV11-2, the J call TRBJ2-7; 7 nucleotides match TRBD1. The CDR3 extends over 14 amino acids. The V segment lost 5 bases and the J segment 5 bases; nucleotides outside the gene matches: 9. Looked up from germline, CDR1 is SGHAT and CDR2 is FQNNGV. The CDR3 is CASSRDRESHEQYF. Here the CDR3 DNA reads TGTGCCAGCAGCCGAGACAGGGAAAGCCACGAGCAGTACTTC. Supplemented by reference TRBV11-2 and TRBJ2-7, the full variable domain reads EAGVAQSPRYKIIEKRQSVAFWCNPISGHATLYWYQQILGQGPKLLIQFQNNGVVDDSQLPKDRFSAERLKGVDSTLKIQPAKLEDSAVYLCASSRDRESHEQYFGPGTRLTVT.

This clonotype was detected many times. This rearrangement joins TRBV20-1 to TRBJ2-7; 13 bases are shared with TRBD2. CDR1 DFQATT and CDR2 SNEGSKA come from the germline V gene (reference sequence). V lost 3 bases to trimming and J lost 5 bases; unmatched junction nucleotides: 7. CDR3 length: 15 amino acids. As DNA, the CDR3 is TGCAGTGCTAGTCCCGGGACTAGCGGGAAGGACGAGCAGTACTTC. Translated, it gives CSASPGTSGKDEQYF.

The chain employs TRBV3-1 and TRBJ1-4, with a tentative D call TRBD1 (5 bases). V was shortened by 4 bases and J by 8 bases, with 20 bases between the two germline ends. CDR1 and CDR2 from the germline V gene are LGHDT and YNNKEL (reference sequence). This CDR3 region has 16 residues. The CDR3 nucleotides read TGTGCCAGCAGCCCGCGACGCGGGGCGGGCCTCGAAAAACTGTTTTTT. Its protein product is CASSPRRGAGLEKLFF.

This clonotype was counted only a few times. The V call is TRBV20-1, the J call TRBJ2-3; tentative D call: TRBD2 (7 bases). V was trimmed by 8 bases and J by 1 base, leaving 16 bases between them. Per the germline V gene, CDR1 is DFQATT and CDR2 is SNEGSKA (reference sequence). This CDR3 is 14 amino acids long. CDR3 bases: TGCAGTCCCCTTGGGCGGGGGCGCACAGATACGCAGTATTTT. Its protein product is CSPLGRGRTDTQYF.

DNA for the CDR3: TGTGCCAGCAGCCTGGACAGTGATCTGTCCGAGCAGTACGTC. Translation gives CASSLDSDLSEQYV. The chain combines TRBV6-1 with TRBJ2-7; D perhaps matches TRBD1 (6 bases). The V and J ends lost 6 bases and 6 bases respectively, with 18 bases between them. Germline V gene data show CDR1 as MNHNS and CDR2 as SASEGT. The CDR3 is 14 residues long.

The chain employs TRBV25-1 and TRBJ2-3; 11 bases align to TRBD1. There are 16 residues in the CDR3. Germline V CDR1 and CDR2: MGHDK, SYGVNS. Trimming took 2 bases from V and 6 from J; bases not matched to a gene: 7. The CDR3 DNA sequence: TGTGCCAGCAGTGAAAATAGGGGACAGGGGGTGGATACGCAGTATTTT. Translating it yields CASSENRGQGVDTQYF.

The chain joins TRBV6-5 to TRBJ2-7; 7 nucleotides align to TRBD1. The CDR3 has 14 amino acids. V lost 0 bases, J lost 3 bases, and 2 bases stayed unmatched. Germline CDR1 reads MNHEY; CDR2 reads SVGAGI. CDR3 amino acids: CASSYSRDSYEQYV. The CDR3 coding sequence is TGTGCCAGCAGTTACTCAAGGGACAGCTACGAGCAGTACGTC.

J is TRBJ2-7 and V is TRBV20-1; 9 bases map to TRBD2. V shed 5 bases and J 6 bases; nucleotides not matched to a gene: 14. The germline gives CDR1 DFQATT, CDR2 SNEGSKA (reference sequence). This CDR3 region has 15 residues. The DNA of the CDR3 is TGCAGTGCTCCAGAGGTGGAGCGGGAGGTCGGCGAGCAGTACTTC. It yields the protein CSAPEVEREVGEQYF.

This clonotype has just a few counts. The rearrangement uses TRBV7-2 and TRBJ2-5, with D unresolved. Trimming shortened V by 7 bases and J by 0 bases, and 15 bases separated the two germline ends. This CDR3 has 15 residues. The germline CDR1 and CDR2 sequences are SGHTA and FQGNSA. CDR3 sequence (DNA): TGTGCCAGCATCCTATTTCGGGCAGACCAAGAGACCCAGTACTTC. It yields the protein CASILFRADQETQYF.

The chain links TRBV7-9 to TRBJ2-5; 11 nucleotides align to TRBD1. The V gene end was trimmed by 6 bases and the J gene end by 5 bases; junction bases not matched to a gene: 5. The germline V gene encodes CDR1 SEHNR and CDR2 FQNEAQ (reference sequence). The CDR3 has 14 amino acids. CDR3 loop: CASSWDRGSETQYF. In DNA, the CDR3 is TGTGCCAGCAGTTGGGACAGGGGGTCGGAGACCCAGTACTTC.

This clonotype was counted a few times. The genes are TRBV7-8 and TRBJ2-1, with 11 bases lining up with TRBD2. The CDR3 covers 17 residues. From germline, CDR1 is SGHVS and CDR2 FQNEAQ. J lost 1 base, V lost 5 bases, and 7 bases had no gene match. CDR3 in DNA: TGTGCCAGCAGCGTACGACTAGCGGGAAGGTCCTACAATGAGCAGTTCTTC. It is translated as CASSVRLAGRSYNEQFF.